These T cell receptor beta chains were read from a single sample in a study of blood T cell repertoires in COVID-19. Assay used: immunoSEQ multiplex PCR; TCRdb lists only in-frame clones, some missing. The table records roughly 700,000 clones, about 90% of them present only once. Material for sequencing was peripheral blood. These receptors all come from a woman between 18 and 29 years old with acute or convalescent COVID-19. Both conserved end residues are part of each CDR3. The D gene is left open where the match is weak. Size values are once, few and many counts, or a class for expanded clones, and some rows have none.

clone size	D gene	V gene	J gene	CDR3 protein	CDR3 DNA
.	.	TRBV4-1	TRBJ2-2	CASSRGHTNTGELFF	TGCGCCAGCAGCCGAGGACATACGAACACCGGGGAGCTGTTTTTT
.	.	TRBV27	TRBJ1-1	CASTARHGQGNTEAFF	TGTGCCAGCACCGCCCGGCATGGGCAGGGGAACACTGAAGCTTTCTTT
.	TRBD1	TRBV19	TRBJ2-3	CASSNRIGGGPDTQYF	TGTGCCAGTAGTAACCGTATAGGGGGCGGGCCAGATACGCAGTATTTT
.	TRBD2	TRBV3-1/TRBV3-2	TRBJ2-5	CASSPSAGGAETQYF	TGTGCCAGCAGCCCCTCCGCGGGGGGGGCGGAGACCCAGTACTTC
.	TRBD2	TRBV25-1	TRBJ2-3	CASRVAGGLWESTDTQYF	TGTGCCAGCAGGGTAGCGGGGGGCCTATGGGAGAGCACAGATACGCAGTATTTT
.	.	TRBV18	TRBJ2-7	CASSDMRASTYEQYF	TGTGCCAGCTCAGATATGCGGGCAAGCACCTACGAGCAGTACTTC
.	.	TRBV7-2	TRBJ2-2	CASSLAGWATGELFF	TGTGCCAGCAGCTTGGCTGGGTGGGCCACCGGGGAGCTGTTTTTT
.	TRBD1	TRBV2	TRBJ1-1	CASSVRTGDGFLGTEAFF	TGTGCCAGCAGTGTTCGGACAGGGGACGGTTTTTTAGGCACTGAAGCTTTCTTT
.	.	TRBV6-2/TRBV6-3	TRBJ1-2	CASSYLGALYGYTF	TGTGCCAGCAGTTACTTGGGGGCGCTTTATGGCTACACCTTC
.	.	TRBV6-5	TRBJ1-6	CASSYTREFSPLHF	TGTGCCAGCAGTTATACCAGGGAATTTTCACCCCTCCACTTT
once	.	TRBV5-1	TRBJ2-7	CASSREDRAVYEQYF	TGCGCCAGCAGCCGGGAGGACAGGGCTGTCTACGAGCAGTACTTC
.	TRBD1	TRBV19	TRBJ1-1	CASSPWGQSNTEAFF	TGTGCCAGTAGTCCCTGGGGACAGAGTAACACTGAAGCTTTCTTT
.	.	TRBV11-3	TRBJ2-1	CASSLGAREQFF	TGTGCCAGCAGCTTAGGGGCCCGAGAGCAGTTCTTC
.	TRBD1	TRBV10-3	TRBJ1-5	CAISGTGRGQPQHF	TGTGCCATCAGTGGGACAGGGCGTGGGCAGCCCCAGCATTTT
.	TRBD1	TRBV7-2	TRBJ2-7	CASSQGTGVTYEQYF	TGTGCCAGCAGCCAGGGGACAGGGGTTACCTACGAGCAGTACTTC
.	TRBD1	TRBV2	TRBJ1-1	CASRSGGTEAFF	TGTGCCAGCAGATCAGGGGGGACTGAAGCTTTCTTT
once	.	TRBV7-8	TRBJ2-1	CASSTARAVPYNEQFF	TGTGCCAGCAGCACCGCCAGGGCGGTGCCATACAATGAGCAGTTCTTC
.	TRBD1	TRBV6-2/TRBV6-3	TRBJ1-6	CASSYPGQNSPLHF	TGTGCCAGCAGTTACCCGGGACAGAATTCACCCCTCCACTTT
.	TRBD1	TRBV5-5	TRBJ1-2	CASSLVQGGNYGYTF	TGTGCCAGCAGCTTGGTTCAAGGGGGCAACTATGGCTACACCTTC
.	TRBD1	TRBV7-7	TRBJ2-6	CASSPRTGPGANVLTF	TGTGCCAGCAGCCCCCGGACAGGGCCCGGGGCCAACGTCCTGACTTTC
.	TRBD1	TRBV19	TRBJ1-2	CATQTGNYGYTF	TGTGCCACCCAGACAGGGAACTATGGCTACACCTTC
.	TRBD1	TRBV6-2/TRBV6-3	TRBJ2-7	CASSPGQGFYEQYF	TGTGCCAGCAGCCCGGGACAGGGATTTTACGAGCAGTACTTC
.	.	TRBV11-2	TRBJ2-7	CASSFWVQHSSYEQYF	TGTGCCAGCAGCTTCTGGGTACAGCATTCCTCCTACGAGCAGTACTTC
.	.	TRBV7-2	TRBJ2-1	CASTPPRGKANEQFF	TGTGCCAGCACCCCCCCTCGGGGGAAAGCCAATGAGCAGTTCTTC
.	.	TRBV19	TRBJ1-5	CASSMGLNQPQHF	TGTGCCAGTAGTATGGGACTGAATCAGCCCCAGCATTTT
.	.	TRBV2	TRBJ2-7	CASRTGQYYEQYF	TGTGCCAGCAGGACCGGACAGTACTACGAGCAGTACTTC
once	.	TRBV10-3	TRBJ2-2	CAISWGLANTGELFF	TGTGCCATCAGTTGGGGACTCGCGAACACCGGGGAGCTGTTTTTT
once	TRBD1	TRBV6-1	TRBJ1-5	CASSDPLRQGGNQPQHF	TGTGCCAGCAGTGACCCTCTAAGACAGGGGGGCAATCAGCCCCAGCATTTT